Sequencing of this T cell receptor (beta chain) was carried out in a study of T-cell reconstitution after alpha-beta-depleted transplantation in children. A library of TCRbeta sequences, prepared with unique molecular identifiers, was generated. TCRdb called the PCR reads again in MiXCR, with one record for every CDR3 protein. The sample has about 540,000 distinct CDR3 sequences, about 18% seen once. The CDR3 totals 15 residues. Germline CDR1 and CDR2: LGHNA and YNFKEQ. Trimming pared 1 base from V and 0 bases from J, leaving 10 bases between. This clonotype was observed a few times. This chain uses TRBV4-2 with TRBJ2-7, with D possibly matching TRBD1 (6 bases). The source material was PBMCs from the stem cell graft donor, sampled from the stem cell graft. This clonotype was sampled from a human donor who donated a stem cell graft to a child with acute lymphoblastic leukemia. The CDR3: CASSQGTASSYEQYF. The CDR3 DNA reads TGTGCCAGCAGCCAAGGGACAGCGAGCTCCTACGAGCAGTACTTC.